This T cell receptor (beta chain) was identified during a study of identical twins. The donors were all healthy and Caucasian. TCRdb reprocessed the 5' RACE reads via MiXCR and lists one record per CDR3 protein. The sample lists a few hundred thousand distinct CDR3 sequences, 13% to 15% seen once, with approximately 1% in the top ten. On this clonotype itself: Its specificity is unknown.

There are 17 residues in the CDR3. Overall study findings and caveats: Insertions were fewer in abundant cord blood beta clonotypes, whereas memory repertoires showed none of this pattern. The study found weaker excess twin sharing in beta out-of-frame sequences.

This sample was also put to use in a study of yellow fever vaccine responses in identical twins.

The TCR comes from a young woman in good health. The chain recombines TRBV12-3 or TRBV12-4 with TRBJ1-1; 7 bases line up with TRBD1. The sample consisted of CD4+ T cells sorted from blood. CDR3 nucleotides: TGTACCTTCTGTTTAGGAAGCTGGACAGGAGAGAACACTGAAGCTTTCTTT. Translated: CTFCLGSWTGENTEAFF.